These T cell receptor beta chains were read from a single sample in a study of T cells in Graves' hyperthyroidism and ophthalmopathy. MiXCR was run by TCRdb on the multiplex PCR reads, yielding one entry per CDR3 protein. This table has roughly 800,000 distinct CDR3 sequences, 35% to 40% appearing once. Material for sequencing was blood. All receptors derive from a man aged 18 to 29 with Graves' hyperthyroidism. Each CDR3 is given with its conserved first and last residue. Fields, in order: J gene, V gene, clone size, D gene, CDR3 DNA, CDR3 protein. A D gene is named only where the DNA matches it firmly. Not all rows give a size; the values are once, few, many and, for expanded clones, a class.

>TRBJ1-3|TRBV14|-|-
TGTGCCAGCAGCCAAGAGCTTTGGGAAATCTCTGGAAACACCATATATTTT
CASSQELWEISGNTIYF
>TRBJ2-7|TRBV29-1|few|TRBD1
TGCAGCGTTGAGGGACAGGGGGACGAGCAGTACTTC
CSVEGQGDEQYF
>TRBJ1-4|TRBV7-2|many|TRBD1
TGTGCCAGCAGCCCAGGGGGGACAGGGCTTAATGAAAAACTGTTTTTT
CASSPGGTGLNEKLFF
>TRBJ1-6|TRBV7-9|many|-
TGTGCCAGCAGCGCGGGCAGGCCTGGGGGGGATTCACCCCTCCACTTT
CASSAGRPGGDSPLHF
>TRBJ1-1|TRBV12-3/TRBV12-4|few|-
TGTGCCAGCAGTTTTTATGGAGGGAACACTGAAGCTTTCTTT
CASSFYGGNTEAFF
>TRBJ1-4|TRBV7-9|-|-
TGTGCCAGCAGCGTAACAGGGTGGGGTGAAAAACTGGTTTTT
CASSVTGWGEKLVF
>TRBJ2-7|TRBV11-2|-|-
TGTGCCAGTGGGACGGCCTCCTACGAGCAGTACTTC
CASGTASYEQYF
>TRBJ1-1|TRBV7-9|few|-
TGTGCCAGCAGCCGACCCAGGAGATTTGAAGCTTTCTTT
CASSRPRRFEAFF
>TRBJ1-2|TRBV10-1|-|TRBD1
TGCGCCAGCAGTGATGGGACAGACTTGGGGTACACCTTC
CASSDGTDLGYTF
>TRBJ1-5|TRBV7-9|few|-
TGTGCCAGCAGCCAAGATAGAGGGGATGATCAGCCCCAGCATTTT
CASSQDRGDDQPQHF
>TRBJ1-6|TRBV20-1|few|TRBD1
TGCAGTGCTAGAGACGGCAGGGGGCGGACACCCCTCCACTTT
CSARDGRGRTPLHF
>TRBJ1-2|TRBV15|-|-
TGTGCCACCAGCACCGGCACTTTCGGAAACACCTTC
CATSTGTFGNTF
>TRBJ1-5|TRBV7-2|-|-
TGTGCCAGCAGCTCCCGGTCTTTCCCCCAGCATTTT
CASSSRSFPQHF
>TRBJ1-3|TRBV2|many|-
TGTGCCAGCAGTGAAGTCAGGGCCTCTGGAAACACCATATATTTT
CASSEVRASGNTIYF
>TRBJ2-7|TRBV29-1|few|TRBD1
TGCAGCGTTGAAGATAGGACAGGAGCGTCCTACGAGCAGTACTTC
CSVEDRTGASYEQYF
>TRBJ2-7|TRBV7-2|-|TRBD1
TGTGCCAGCAGCCTCTCGGACAGGGGTGACGAGCAGTACTTC
CASSLSDRGDEQYF
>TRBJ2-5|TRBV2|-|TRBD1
TGTGCCAGCAACGGAAGGGGGCCCCAAGAGACCCAGTACTTC
CASNGRGPQETQYF
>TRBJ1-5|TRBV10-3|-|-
TGTGCCATCAAAGAGAGCTCGAATCAGCCCCAGCATTTT
CAIKESSNQPQHF
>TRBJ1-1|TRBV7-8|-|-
TGTGCCAGCAGCCCGACCGGGACGGATAAGGCTTTCTTT
CASSPTGTDKAFF
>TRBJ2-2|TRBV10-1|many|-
TGCGCCAGCAGTGATGGGGCAGCGCTGTTTTTT
CASSDGAALFF
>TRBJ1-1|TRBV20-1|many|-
TGCAGTGCTAGAGTCCGGAGCTTGAACACTGAAGCTTTCTTT
CSARVRSLNTEAFF
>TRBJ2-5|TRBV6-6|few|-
TGTGCCAGCAGTTACTTGGCGGGGGCCCAAGAGACCCAGTACTTC
CASSYLAGAQETQYF
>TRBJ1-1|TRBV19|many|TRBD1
TGTGCCAGTACGCTGGACAGGGGCTACACTGAAGCTTTCTTT
CASTLDRGYTEAFF
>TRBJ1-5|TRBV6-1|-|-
TGTGCCAGCAGTGAAAGTGGGGGCTCGGGTCAGCCCCAGCATTTT
CASSESGGSGQPQHF
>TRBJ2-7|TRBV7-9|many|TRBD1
TGCGCCAGCAGCTTGGGGACAGCTGCCTACGAGCAGTACTTC
CASSLGTAAYEQYF
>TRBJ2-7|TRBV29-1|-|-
TGCAGCTTTGGACCGATCTACGAGCAGTACTTC
CSFGPIYEQYF
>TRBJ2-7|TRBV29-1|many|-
TGCAGCGTGCCGGCTAGCCGGGATCTCTTCTACGAGCAGTACTTC
CSVPASRDLFYEQYF
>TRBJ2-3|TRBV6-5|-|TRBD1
TGTGCCAGCAGATACAGGGGATCCACAGATACGCAGTATTTT
CASRYRGSTDTQYF
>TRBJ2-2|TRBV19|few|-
TGTGCCAGTCACACCCCTAGCTGGAGCACCGGGGAGCTGTTTTTT
CASHTPSWSTGELFF
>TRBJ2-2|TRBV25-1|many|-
TGTGCCAGCAGTGAGGCGGGGACCGGGGAGCTGTTTTTT
CASSEAGTGELFF
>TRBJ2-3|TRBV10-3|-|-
TGTGCCACCCTCGTACAGGGAGTGGAGGCAGATACGCAGTATTTT
CATLVQGVEADTQYF
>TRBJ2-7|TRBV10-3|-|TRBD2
TGTGCCATCAGTGAAAGTCTAGCGGGGGCCCCGAGCTCCTACGAGCAGTACTTC
CAISESLAGAPSSYEQYF
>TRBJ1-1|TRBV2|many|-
TGTGCCAGCAGGGATATGAACACTGAAGCTTTCTTT
CASRDMNTEAFF
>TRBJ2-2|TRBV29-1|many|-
TGCAGCGCGACGGAGGGGGCAGCCGGGGAGCTGTTTTTT
CSATEGAAGELFF
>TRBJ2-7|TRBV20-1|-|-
TGCAGTGCTAGCCCACGCTTCCTGGTTCTGGCCTACGAGCAGTACTTC
CSASPRFLVLAYEQYF
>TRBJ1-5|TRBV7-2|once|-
TGTGCCAGCAGCTTAGCCATTGGGTTGGGACAAGAGACCCAGCATTTT
CASSLAIGLGQETQHF
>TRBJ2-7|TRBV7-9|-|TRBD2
TGTGCCAGCAGCATGACTAGCGGCTCCTACGAGCAGTACTTC
CASSMTSGSYEQYF
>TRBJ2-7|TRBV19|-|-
TGTGCCAGCAGTTTCTCTCCGGGGACCTACGAGCAGTACTTC
CASSFSPGTYEQYF
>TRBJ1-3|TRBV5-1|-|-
TGCGCCAGCAGCTTGGAGGGTTCGCTTGGAAACACCATATATTTT
CASSLEGSLGNTIYF
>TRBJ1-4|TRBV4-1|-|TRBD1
TGCGCCAGCAGCCAGCTAGCAGGGGGAGGAGATGAAAAACTGTTTTTT
CASSQLAGGGDEKLFF
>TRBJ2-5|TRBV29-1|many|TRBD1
TGCAGCCTCCGGGACAGCTCAGAGACCCAGTACTTC
CSLRDSSETQYF
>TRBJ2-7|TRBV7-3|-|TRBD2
TGTGCCAGCAGCCGCAAGGGTAGCGGGGGATCCTACGAGCAGTACTTC
CASSRKGSGGSYEQYF
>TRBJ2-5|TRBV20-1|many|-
TGCAGTGCTCAGGGGATCCAAGAGACCCAGTACTTC
CSAQGIQETQYF
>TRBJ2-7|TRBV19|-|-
TGTGCCAGTAGTATGTCGGCAGGGGCGGCCTACGAGCAGTACTTC
CASSMSAGAAYEQYF
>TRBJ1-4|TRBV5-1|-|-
TGCGCCAGCAGCCCCTACTCAGGGACGGTAGATGAAAAACTGTTTTTT
CASSPYSGTVDEKLFF
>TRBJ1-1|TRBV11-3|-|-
TGTGCCAGCAGCATGCTGGGTCACCACACTGAAGCTTTCTTT
CASSMLGHHTEAFF
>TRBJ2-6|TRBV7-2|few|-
TGTGCCAGCAGCTTATGGACAGCGGGCTCTGGGGCCAACGTCCTGACTTTC
CASSLWTAGSGANVLTF
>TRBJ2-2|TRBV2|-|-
TGTGCCAGCAGTTACCTAACGGGCACCGGGGAGCTGTTTTTT
CASSYLTGTGELFF
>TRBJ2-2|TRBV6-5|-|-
TGTGCCAGCAGCCAGTCGGGGGGCTGGGAGCTGTTTTTT
CASSQSGGWELFF
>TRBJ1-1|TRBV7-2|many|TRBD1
TGTGCCAGCAGCCTTGACAGGGGAGAGGCTTTCTTT
CASSLDRGEAFF
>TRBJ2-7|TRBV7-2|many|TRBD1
TGTGCCAGCAGCTCCGGGACAGCCCCCTACGAGCAGTACTTC
CASSSGTAPYEQYF
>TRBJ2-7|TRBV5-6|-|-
TGTGCCAGCAGCTTGGCGGGCAGGGAGGCCTACGAGCAGTACTTC
CASSLAGREAYEQYF
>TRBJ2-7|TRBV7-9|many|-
TGTGCCAGCAGCCCCTTGGTGGCTAGCTCCTACGAGCAGTACTTC
CASSPLVASSYEQYF
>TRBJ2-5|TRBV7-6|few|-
TGTGCCAGCAGCTCCACCTACTGGGGTGGGGAGACCCAGTACTTC
CASSSTYWGGETQYF
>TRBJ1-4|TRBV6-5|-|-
TGTGCCAGCAAGCGGCGGGGGAATGAAAAACTGTTTTTT
CASKRRGNEKLFF
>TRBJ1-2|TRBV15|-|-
TGTGCCACCAGCAGAGATACCAGGGACACGTCGTATGGCTACACCTTC
CATSRDTRDTSYGYTF
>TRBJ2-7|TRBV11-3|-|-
TGTGCCAGCAGCGTGTTACGGGCCGAGCAGTACTTC
CASSVLRAEQYF